The rows below give T cell receptor beta chains drawn from one sample of a study of PD-L1 blockade in urothelial cancer. Repertoires were generated with immunoSEQ multiplex PCR, while TCRdb's copy carries only in-frame clones and drops some. Here the sample spans 37,000 or so clones, approximately 80% being singletons. Sample: PBMCs, taken around atezolizumab (anti-PD-L1) treatment. All receptors come from a man in his 60s with urothelial cancer. Both conserved end residues are trimmed from each CDR3. Fields, in order: CDR3 protein, J gene, CDR3 length, V gene.

SAGGVFEQY TRBJ2-7 9 TRBV29-1
SVKTGDQPQH TRBJ1-5 10 TRBV29-1
ASSSGSGELF TRBJ2-2 10 TRBV7-3
ASSSRDRVPEAF TRBJ1-1 12 TRBV5-6
ASKSSGNTGELF TRBJ2-2 12 TRBV6-1
ASSRDLDTQY TRBJ2-3 10 TRBV9
ASRDSQETQY TRBJ2-5 10 TRBV5-1
ASSIVSTGELF TRBJ2-2 11 TRBV7-9
ASSFSGNSYNEQF TRBJ2-1 13 TRBV5-1
ASSQTGSHYNEQF TRBJ2-1 13 TRBV4-1
ASSGHNQETQY TRBJ2-5 11 TRBV6-5
SVYGGVEQF TRBJ2-1 9 TRBV29-1
ASSLGASGWETQY TRBJ2-5 13 TRBV7-2
AWSVYGTGELF TRBJ2-2 11 TRBV30
ASSPVLGQGMGYEQY TRBJ2-7 15 TRBV28
ASSLQGVPSDEQF TRBJ2-1 13 TRBV7-9
ASSSVMSGNEKLF TRBJ1-4 13 TRBV7-2
ASSPVTGDSGANVLT TRBJ2-6 15 TRBV7-6
ASSQDMLAGRPHLGPQETQY TRBJ2-5 20 TRBV4-2